This T cell receptor (beta chain) stems from a study of T cell responses to AZD1222 COVID-19 vaccine. This clone was seen only a few times. TCRdb's copy holds only in-frame clones and misses some; the assay was immunoSEQ multiplex PCR. This table holds approximately 180,000 clones, 85% to 95% found once. Germline V CDR1 and CDR2: KGHSH, LQKENI. V was shortened by 2 bases and J by 6 bases, with 14 bases between the two germline ends. The CDR3 extends over 15 amino acids. The sample here was peripheral blood, taken 28 days after the second dose of the MenACWY control vaccine. This sequence joins TRBV18 and TRBJ1-5; D remains ambiguous. The clonotype comes from an adult who received the MenACWY meningococcal vaccine as a control. CDR3 coding DNA: TGTGCCAGCTCACCAGGCGGGAACCGGGCTCAGCCCCAGCATTTT. Amino acid sequence: CASSPGGNRAQPQHF. Variable domain in full (rest from reference TRBV18 and TRBJ1-5): NAGVMQNPRHLVRRRGQEARLRCSPMKGHSHVYWYRQLPEEGLKFMVYLQKENIIDESGMPKERFSAEFPKEGPSILRIQQVVRGDSAAYFCASSPGGNRAQPQHFGDGTRLSIL.